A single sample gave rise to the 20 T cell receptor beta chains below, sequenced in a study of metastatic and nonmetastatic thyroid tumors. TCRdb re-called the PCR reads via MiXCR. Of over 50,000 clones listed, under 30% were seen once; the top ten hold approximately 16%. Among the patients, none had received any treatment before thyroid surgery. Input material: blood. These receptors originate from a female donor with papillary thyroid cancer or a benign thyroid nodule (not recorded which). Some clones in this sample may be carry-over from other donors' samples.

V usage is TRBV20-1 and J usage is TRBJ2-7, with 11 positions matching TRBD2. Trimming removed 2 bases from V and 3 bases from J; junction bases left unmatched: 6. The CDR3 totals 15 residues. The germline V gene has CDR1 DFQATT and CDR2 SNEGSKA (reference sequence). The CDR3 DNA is TGCAGTGCTAGACTAGCGGGGGGTTCTCGCTACGAGCAGTACTTC. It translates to CSARLAGGSRYEQYF.

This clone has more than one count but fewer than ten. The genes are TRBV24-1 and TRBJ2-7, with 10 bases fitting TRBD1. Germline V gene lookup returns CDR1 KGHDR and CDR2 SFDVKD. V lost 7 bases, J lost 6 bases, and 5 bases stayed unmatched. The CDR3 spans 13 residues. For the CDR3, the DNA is TGTGCCACCAGAGGGGACAGGGGTGGCGAGCAGTACTTC. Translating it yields CATRGDRGGEQYF.

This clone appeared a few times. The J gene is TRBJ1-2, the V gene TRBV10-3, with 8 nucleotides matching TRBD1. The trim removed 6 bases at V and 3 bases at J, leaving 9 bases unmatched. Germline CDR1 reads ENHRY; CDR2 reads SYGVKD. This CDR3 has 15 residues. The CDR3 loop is CAIRVLQGADYGYTF. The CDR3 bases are TGTGCCATCAGGGTGCTCCAGGGGGCTGACTATGGCTACACCTTC.

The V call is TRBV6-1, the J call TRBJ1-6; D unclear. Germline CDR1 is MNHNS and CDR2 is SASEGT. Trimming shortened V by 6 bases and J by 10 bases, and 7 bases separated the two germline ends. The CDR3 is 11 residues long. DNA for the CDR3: TGTGCCAGCAGCCTTAACTCACCCCTCCACTTT. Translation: CASSLNSPLHF.

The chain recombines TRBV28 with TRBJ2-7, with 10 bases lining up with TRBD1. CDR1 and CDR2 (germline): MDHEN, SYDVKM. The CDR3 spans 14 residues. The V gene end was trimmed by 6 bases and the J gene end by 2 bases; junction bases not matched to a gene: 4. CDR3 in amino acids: CASRPTGGAYEQYF. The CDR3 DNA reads TGTGCCAGCAGGCCGACAGGGGGCGCCTACGAGCAGTACTTC.

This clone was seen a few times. This CDR3 reads CASAFLIGQGPSYEQYF. The CDR3 DNA sequence: TGTGCCAGCGCCTTCCTAATCGGACAGGGACCCTCCTACGAGCAGTACTTC. The V call is TRBV6-6, the J call TRBJ2-7; 8 bases match TRBD1. V was pared by 8 bases and J by 0 bases, with 15 bases of the junction left unmatched. The CDR3 totals 17 residues. Germline loops: CDR1 MNHNY, CDR2 SVGAGI (reference sequence).

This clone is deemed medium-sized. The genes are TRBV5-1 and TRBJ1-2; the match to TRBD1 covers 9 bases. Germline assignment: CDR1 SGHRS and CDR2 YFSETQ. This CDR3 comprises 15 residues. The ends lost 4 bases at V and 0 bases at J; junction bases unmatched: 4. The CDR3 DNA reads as TGCGCCAGCAGCGGCGGGACAGGGACTAACTATGGCTACACCTTC. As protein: CASSGGTGTNYGYTF.

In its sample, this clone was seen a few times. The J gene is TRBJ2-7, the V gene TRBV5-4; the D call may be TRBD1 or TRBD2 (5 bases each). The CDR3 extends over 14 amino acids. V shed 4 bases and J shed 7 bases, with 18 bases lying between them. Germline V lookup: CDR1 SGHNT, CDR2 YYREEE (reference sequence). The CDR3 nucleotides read TGTGCCAGCAGCCTCAGGGCCCCGAGCGGAGAGCAGTACTTC. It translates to CASSLRAPSGEQYF.

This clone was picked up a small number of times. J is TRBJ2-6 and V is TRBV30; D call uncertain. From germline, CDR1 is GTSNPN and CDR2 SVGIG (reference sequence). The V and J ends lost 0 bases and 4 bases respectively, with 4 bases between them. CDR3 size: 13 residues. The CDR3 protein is CAWSVGGANVLTF. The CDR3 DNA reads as TGTGCCTGGAGTGTGGGAGGGGCCAACGTCCTGACTTTC.

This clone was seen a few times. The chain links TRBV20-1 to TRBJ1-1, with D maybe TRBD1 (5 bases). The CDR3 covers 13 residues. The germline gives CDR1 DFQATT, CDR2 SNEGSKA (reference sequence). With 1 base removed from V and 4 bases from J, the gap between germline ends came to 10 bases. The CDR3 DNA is TGCAGTGCTAGAGTTGGGGGTGGCACTGAAGCTTTCTTT. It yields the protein CSARVGGGTEAFF.

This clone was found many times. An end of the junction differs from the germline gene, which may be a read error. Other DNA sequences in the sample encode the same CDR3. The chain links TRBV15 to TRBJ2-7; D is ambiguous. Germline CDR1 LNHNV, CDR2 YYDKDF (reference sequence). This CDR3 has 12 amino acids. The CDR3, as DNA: TGTGCTACCAGCCCTCCTTCCTTCGAGCAGTACTTC. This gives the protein CATSPPSFEQYF.

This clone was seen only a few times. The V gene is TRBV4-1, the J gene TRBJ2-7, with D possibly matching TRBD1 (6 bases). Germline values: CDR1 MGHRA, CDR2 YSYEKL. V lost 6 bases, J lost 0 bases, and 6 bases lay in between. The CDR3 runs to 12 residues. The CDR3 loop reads CASRGGSYEQYF. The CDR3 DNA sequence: TGCGCCAGCAGAGGGGGCTCCTACGAGCAGTACTTC.

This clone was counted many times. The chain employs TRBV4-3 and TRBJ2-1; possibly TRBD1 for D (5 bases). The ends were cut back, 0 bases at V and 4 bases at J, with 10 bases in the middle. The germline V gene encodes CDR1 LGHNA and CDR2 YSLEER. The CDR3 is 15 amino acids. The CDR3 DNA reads TGCGCCAGCAGCCAAGATGGGAACAGGTACAATGAGCAGTTCTTC. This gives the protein CASSQDGNRYNEQFF.

The CDR3 spells CATSRETNYGYTF. In nucleotides, the CDR3 is TGTGCCACCAGCAGAGAAACTAACTATGGCTACACCTTC. J is TRBJ1-2 and V is TRBV15; no clear D. V dropped 0 bases and J dropped 0 bases, with 2 bases sitting between them. This CDR3 has 13 amino acids. Germline V lookup: CDR1 LNHNV, CDR2 YYDKDF (reference sequence).

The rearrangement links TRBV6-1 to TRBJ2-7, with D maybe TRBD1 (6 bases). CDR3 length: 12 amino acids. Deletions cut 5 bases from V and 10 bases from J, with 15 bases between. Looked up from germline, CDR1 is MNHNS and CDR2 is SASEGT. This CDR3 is CASSRDTDSQYF. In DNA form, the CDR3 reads TGTGCCAGCAGTAGGGACACGGATAGTCAGTACTTC.

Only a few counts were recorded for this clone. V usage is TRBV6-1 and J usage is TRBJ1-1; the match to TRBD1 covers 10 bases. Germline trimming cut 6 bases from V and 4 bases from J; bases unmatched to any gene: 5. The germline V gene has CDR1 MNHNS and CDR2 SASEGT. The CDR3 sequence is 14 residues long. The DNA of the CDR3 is TGTGCCAGCAGGGGGACAGGGGTGACCACTGAAGCTTTCTTT. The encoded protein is CASRGTGVTTEAFF.

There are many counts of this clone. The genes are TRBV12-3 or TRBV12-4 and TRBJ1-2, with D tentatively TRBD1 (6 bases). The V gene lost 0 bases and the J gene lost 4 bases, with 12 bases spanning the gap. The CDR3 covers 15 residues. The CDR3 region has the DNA TGTGCCAGCAGTTTAGCGCTGGGGGGCGGCTATGGCTACACCTTC. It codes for CASSLALGGGYGYTF.

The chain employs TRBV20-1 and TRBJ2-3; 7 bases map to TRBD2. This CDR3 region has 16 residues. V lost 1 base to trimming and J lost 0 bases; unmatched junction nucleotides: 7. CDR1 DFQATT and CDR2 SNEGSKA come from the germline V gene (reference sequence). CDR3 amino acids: CSARGLGGGSTDTQYF. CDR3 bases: TGCAGTGCTAGAGGCCTTGGCGGGGGAAGCACAGATACGCAGTATTTT.

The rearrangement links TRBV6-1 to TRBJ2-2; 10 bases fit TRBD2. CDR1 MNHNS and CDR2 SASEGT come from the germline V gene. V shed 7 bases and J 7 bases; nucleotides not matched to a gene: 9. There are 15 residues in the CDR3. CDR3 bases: TGTGCCAGCAAATCCAGCGGGGGGGCGGGCGGGGAGCTGTTTTTT. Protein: CASKSSGGAGGELFF.

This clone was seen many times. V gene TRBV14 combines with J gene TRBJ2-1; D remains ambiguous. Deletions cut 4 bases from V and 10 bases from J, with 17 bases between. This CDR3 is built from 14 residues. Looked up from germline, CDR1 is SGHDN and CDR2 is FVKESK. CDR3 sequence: CASSLQTVAKEQFF. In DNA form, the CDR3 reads TGTGCCAGCAGCCTTCAAACAGTAGCTAAAGAGCAGTTCTTC. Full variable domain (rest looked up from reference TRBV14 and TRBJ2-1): EAGVTQFPSHSVIEKGQTVTLRCDPISGHDNLYWYRRVMGKEIKFLLHFVKESKQDESGMPNNRFLAERTGGTYSTLKVQPAELEDSGVYFCASSLQTVAKEQFFGPGTRLTVL.